These 29 T cell receptor beta chains share one sample of origin, sequenced in a study of shared clonotypes between healthy human individuals. Some clones are missing from TCRdb's copy, which holds only in-frame ones; the method was immunoSEQ multiplex PCR. The table shows under 2.5 million clones, with roughly 90% occurring only once. Sequenced material: naive CD4+ T cells from PBMCs. The subset denotes: CD45RA+ positively selected. These receptors originate from a man younger than 30 in good health. Some clones in this sample may be carry-over from other donors' samples.

This sequence joins TRBV28 and TRBJ2-3; no clear D. V gave up 4 bases and J gave up 2 bases, with 7 bases separating them. There are 13 residues in the CDR3. Germline V gene lookup returns CDR1 MDHEN and CDR2 SYDVKM. The CDR3: CASSSHATDTQYF. CDR3 nucleotide sequence: TGTGCCAGCAGTTCCCACGCCACAGATACGCAGTATTTT.

The V and J genes are TRBV15 and TRBJ2-3; D ambiguous. Looked up from germline, CDR1 is LNHNV and CDR2 is YYDKDF (reference sequence). CDR3 length: 15 residues. V lost 0 bases and J lost 2, with 9 bases in between. CDR3 coding DNA: TGTGCCACCAGCAGAGATCCGATGATCACAGATACGCAGTATTTT. Its translation is CATSRDPMITDTQYF.

The V call is TRBV5-1, the J call TRBJ2-5; the D is unclear. With 4 bases removed from V and 2 bases from J, the gap between germline ends came to 12 bases. CDR1 is SGHRS and CDR2 is YFSETQ in the germline V gene. The CDR3 consists of 14 residues. The CDR3 loop is CASSLNPLQETQYF. In nucleotides, the CDR3 is TGCGCCAGCAGCCTTAACCCGCTTCAAGAGACCCAGTACTTC.

This chain connects TRBV15 to TRBJ1-2; D gene ambiguous. V was clipped by 1 base and J by 8 bases, with 11 bases between them. CDR1 is LNHNV, CDR2 YYDKDF, per germline (reference sequence). This CDR3 has 13 amino acids. CDR3 sequence: CATSRVGESGYTF. The CDR3 DNA is TGTGCCACCAGCAGAGTAGGAGAGAGCGGCTACACCTTC.

The genes are TRBV18 and TRBJ2-5; 9 nucleotides align to TRBD1. V shed 2 bases, J shed 4 bases, and the junction held 11 bases outside the gene matches. This CDR3 has 17 residues. From germline, CDR1 is KGHSH and CDR2 LQKENI. CDR3 protein: CASSPEGNRGRRETQYF. The CDR3 DNA reads as TGTGCCAGCTCACCAGAGGGGAACAGGGGGCGGCGAGAGACCCAGTACTTC.

The CDR3 sequence: CASSFTGDTQYF. The CDR3 coding sequence is TGTGCCAGCAGTTTCACCGGGGATACGCAGTATTTT. The V call is TRBV6-6, the J call TRBJ2-3; no definite D call. Trimming removed 4 bases from V and 6 bases from J, with 8 bases in between. The CDR3 runs 12 residues. The germline gives CDR1 MNHNY, CDR2 SVGAGI (reference sequence).

The chain uses TRBV5-6 and TRBJ2-7; 7 bases match TRBD1. V lost 1 base to trimming and J lost 1 base; unmatched junction nucleotides: 2. CDR1 and CDR2 from the germline V gene are SGHDT and YYEEEE. The CDR3 spans 14 residues. The CDR3 region has the DNA TGTGCCAGCAGCTTGTGGGACAGATCCTACGAGCAGTACTTC. This sequence encodes CASSLWDRSYEQYF. The full variable domain, its missing parts supplied by reference TRBV5-6 and TRBJ2-7, is DAGVTQSPTHLIKTRGQQVTLRCSPKSGHDTVSWYQQALGQGPQFIFQYYEEEERQRGNFPDRFSGHQFPNYSSELNVNALLLGDSALYLCASSLWDRSYEQYFGPGTRLTVT.

This sequence joins TRBV5-1 and TRBJ2-5; TRBD2 aligns across 8 bases. V lost 4 bases, J lost 1 base, and 3 bases stayed unmatched. The CDR3 covers 14 residues. Per germline, CDR1 SGHRS and CDR2 YFSETQ. For the CDR3, the DNA is TGCGCCAGCAGCCAACTAGCGGCCCAAGAGACCCAGTACTTC. Translated: CASSQLAAQETQYF.

This clone occurred once. The rearrangement links TRBV19 to TRBJ2-3; no reliable D call. Germline V lookup: CDR1 LNHDA, CDR2 SQIVND (reference sequence). The CDR3 is 15 residues long. Deletions cut 6 bases from V and 2 bases from J, with 15 bases between. CDR3 DNA sequence: TGTGCCAGTAGCTCCTCAAGGTTATTCACAGATACGCAGTATTTT. Translation: CASSSSRLFTDTQYF.

This chain joins TRBV4-1 and TRBJ2-5, with a tentative D call TRBD2 (6 bases). V lost 5 bases, J lost 4 bases, and 17 bases lay in between. Germline lookup yields CDR1 MGHRA and CDR2 YSYEKL. This CDR3 is built from 15 residues. The CDR3 spells CASSLLAATPETQYF. As DNA, the CDR3 is TGCGCCAGCAGCTTACTAGCTGCAACCCCAGAGACCCAGTACTTC.

The J gene is TRBJ1-1, the V gene TRBV30; D is possibly TRBD1 (5 bases). This CDR3 contains 13 residues. Per germline, CDR1 GTSNPN and CDR2 SVGIG (reference sequence). With 3 bases removed from V and 4 bases from J, the gap between germline ends came to 12 bases. CDR3 loop: CAWSPDRSTEAFF. The CDR3 DNA sequence: TGTGCCTGGAGCCCCGACAGAAGCACTGAAGCTTTCTTT.

The rearrangement links TRBV4-1 to TRBJ2-2; 7 positions match TRBD1. Germline trimming cut 1 base from V and 3 bases from J; bases unmatched to any gene: 11. Germline lookup yields CDR1 MGHRA and CDR2 YSYEKL. The CDR3 length is 18 residues. The CDR3 sequence is CASSQGALAGGDTGELFF. In DNA form, the CDR3 reads TGCGCCAGCAGCCAAGGGGCGTTGGCAGGGGGTGACACCGGGGAGCTGTTTTTT.

This chain joins TRBV30 and TRBJ1-3; possibly TRBD1 for D (5 bases). Germline V gives CDR1 GTSNPN, CDR2 SVGIG (reference sequence). The length of the CDR3 is 15 residues. V was cut by 2 bases and J by 0 bases, with 11 bases left in between. The CDR3 DNA is TGTGCCTGGAGTTTAAGACAGTCCTCTGGAAACACCATATATTTT. This gives the protein CAWSLRQSSGNTIYF.

A single count supports this clone. The chain uses TRBV5-5 and TRBJ2-2; no clear D gene. Trimming removed 2 bases from V and 0 bases from J, with 2 bases in between. CDR3 length: 13 residues. Looked up from germline, CDR1 is SGHKS and CDR2 is YYEKEE (reference sequence). DNA of the CDR3: TGTGCCAGCAGCTTTCCGAACACCGGGGAGCTGTTTTTT. This gives the protein CASSFPNTGELFF.

V usage is TRBV5-4 and J usage is TRBJ1-1; D might be TRBD1 (5 bases). The CDR3 length is 15 residues. Between the trimmed V and J ends, which lost 1 base and 2 bases, there was a span of 12 bases. CDR1 and CDR2 from the germline V gene are SGHNT and YYREEE (reference sequence). The CDR3 here is CASSLLMTVNTEAFF. The CDR3 nucleotides are TGTGCCAGCAGCTTGTTGATGACAGTAAACACTGAAGCTTTCTTT.

CDR3: CASSLPRGGGSTEAFF. CDR3 coding DNA: TGTGCCAGCAGCTTGCCCAGGGGCGGGGGGAGCACTGAAGCTTTCTTT. The genes are TRBV5-4 and TRBJ1-1; TRBD1 might be the D (6 bases). Deletions cut 1 base from V and 4 bases from J, with 17 bases between. This CDR3 comprises 16 residues. Germline V gene sequence: CDR1 SGHNT, CDR2 YYREEE (reference sequence).

This chain links TRBV4-1 with TRBJ2-5; no firm D call. CDR1 MGHRA and CDR2 YSYEKL come from the germline V gene. V lost 4 bases, J lost 5 bases, and 14 bases lay in between. CDR3 size: 14 residues. The CDR3 DNA reads TGCGCCAGCAGCCGTATCGGGCTGGGGGAGACCCAGTACTTC. Its translation is CASSRIGLGETQYF.

The rearrangement joins TRBV7-9 to TRBJ2-7; 10 nucleotides agree with TRBD1. The germline V gene encodes CDR1 SEHNR and CDR2 FQNEAQ (reference sequence). The ends lost 4 bases at V and 3 bases at J; junction bases unmatched: 6. The CDR3 covers 15 residues. The DNA for the CDR3 is TGTGCCAGCAGCTCCGGGCGGGACAGGGGCTACGAGCAGTACTTC. It specifies CASSSGRDRGYEQYF.

This chain connects TRBV18 to TRBJ2-1; possibly TRBD2 for D (6 bases). The CDR3 sequence is 17 residues long. The germline V and J ends were trimmed by 1 base and 1 base, with 14 bases remaining between them. Germline loops: CDR1 KGHSH, CDR2 LQKENI. The DNA of the CDR3 is TGTGCCAGCTCACCACTCTATGGGGAGGAATCCTACAATGAGCAGTTCTTC. Its protein is CASSPLYGEESYNEQFF.

The CDR3 protein is CASSSPDYSNQPQHF. CDR3 bases: TGTGCCAGCAGCTCACCGGATTATAGCAATCAGCCCCAGCATTTT. The chain uses TRBV11-1 and TRBJ1-5; D remains ambiguous. The length of the CDR3 is 15 residues. The ends were cut back, 4 bases at V and 0 bases at J, with 10 bases in the middle. Germline CDR1 and CDR2: SGHAT and FQDESV (reference sequence).

The chain carries TRBV5-5 and TRBJ2-7; no definite D call. Looked up from germline, CDR1 is SGHKS and CDR2 is YYEKEE (reference sequence). The CDR3 spans 14 residues. V lost 0 bases and J lost 3, with 10 bases in between. CDR3 sequence reads: CASSLAVALYEQYF. The CDR3 DNA reads as TGTGCCAGCAGCTTGGCCGTCGCCCTCTACGAGCAGTACTTC.

The rearrangement joins TRBV27 to TRBJ1-1, with D possibly being TRBD1 (5 bases). The CDR3 runs 14 residues. Germline CDR1 is MNHEY and CDR2 is SMNVEV (reference sequence). Deletions cut 1 base from V and 4 bases from J, with 10 bases between. In DNA form, the CDR3 reads TGTGCCAGCAGTTTATTGGGGCGGGGCACTGAAGCTTTCTTT. It yields the protein CASSLLGRGTEAFF.

The chain is built from TRBV18 and TRBJ2-7; weak D call: TRBD2 (6 bases). CDR1 and CDR2 (germline): KGHSH, LQKENI. CDR3 size: 13 residues. V lost 3 bases and J lost 6, with 12 bases in between. CDR3 in amino acids: CASSPQMGGEQYF. CDR3 DNA: TGTGCCAGCTCACCCCAGATGGGGGGCGAGCAGTACTTC.

V is TRBV6-5 and J is TRBJ2-7; D perhaps matches TRBD2 (7 bases). CDR3 length: 16 residues. Trimming shortened V by 0 bases and J by 6 bases, and 18 bases separated the two germline ends. Germline CDR1 and CDR2: MNHEY and SVGAGI. DNA for the CDR3: TGTGCCAGCAGTTACTCTGCCCCGCAGGGAGGGGGCGAGCAGTACTTC. The encoded protein is CASSYSAPQGGGEQYF.

The chain joins TRBV6-5 to TRBJ2-4; no clear D gene. CDR3 length equals 15 residues. Germline CDR1 MNHEY, CDR2 SVGAGI. The V end was cut by 2 bases, the J end by 1 base, with 9 bases between. The DNA for the CDR3 is TGTGCCAGCAGTTACACGGCGGTGGCCAAAAACATTCAGTACTTC. Translated: CASSYTAVAKNIQYF.

V gene TRBV6-5 combines with J gene TRBJ2-7, with 7 bases identical to TRBD2. CDR3 size: 15 residues. From germline, CDR1 is MNHEY and CDR2 SVGAGI. V shed 0 bases and J 9 bases; nucleotides not matched to a gene: 11. CDR3 nucleotide sequence: TGTGCCAGCAGTTACTCGAGGGCGGGAGCCCGGGGGCAGTACTTC. This gives the protein CASSYSRAGARGQYF.

The table lists this clone with a count of one. The J gene is TRBJ2-3, the V gene TRBV5-1; D is uncertain. The CDR3 loop spans 14 amino acids. Trimming removed 5 bases at V and 5 bases at J, with 15 bases between. The germline CDR1 and CDR2 sequences are SGHRS and YFSETQ. The CDR3 is CASRKTGARDTQYF. CDR3 nucleotides: TGCGCCAGCAGAAAGACGGGCGCCAGAGATACGCAGTATTTT. Together with reference TRBV5-1 and TRBJ2-3, the CDR3 gives the full variable domain: KAGVTQTPRYLIKTRGQQVTLSCSPISGHRSVSWYQQTPGQGLQFLFEYFSETQRNKGNFPGRFSGRQFSNSRSEMNVSTLELGDSALYLCASRKTGARDTQYFGPGTRLTVL.

V and J are TRBV7-9 and TRBJ2-1; 9 nucleotides match TRBD2. The length of the CDR3 is 15 residues. Germline V lookup: CDR1 SEHNR, CDR2 FQNEAQ (reference sequence). V shed 2 bases, J shed 7 bases, and the junction held 6 bases outside the gene matches. The DNA for the CDR3 is TGTGCCAGCAGCTTAATTAGCGGGAGTAGGAATGAGCAGTTCTTC. Its protein is CASSLISGSRNEQFF.

This sequence joins TRBV4-1 and TRBJ2-5, with a tentative D call TRBD1 (6 bases). The CDR3 extends over 15 amino acids. CDR1 MGHRA and CDR2 YSYEKL come from the germline V gene. With 1 base removed from V and 5 bases from J, the gap between germline ends came to 14 bases. In nucleotides, the CDR3 is TGCGCCAGCAGCCAAGCTTGGCAGGGGCGGGAGACCCAGTACTTC. Translation: CASSQAWQGRETQYF.